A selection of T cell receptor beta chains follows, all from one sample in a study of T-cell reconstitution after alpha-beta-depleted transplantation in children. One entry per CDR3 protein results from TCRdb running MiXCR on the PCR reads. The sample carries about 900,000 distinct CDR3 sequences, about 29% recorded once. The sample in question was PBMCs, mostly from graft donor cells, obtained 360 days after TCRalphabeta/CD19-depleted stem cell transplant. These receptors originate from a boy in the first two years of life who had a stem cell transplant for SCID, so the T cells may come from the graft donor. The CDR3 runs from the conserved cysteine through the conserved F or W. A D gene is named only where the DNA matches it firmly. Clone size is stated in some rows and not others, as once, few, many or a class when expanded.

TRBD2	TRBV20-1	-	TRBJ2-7	CSARDFSGTNFYEQYF	TGCAGTGCTAGAGATTTTTCCGGGACTAACTTCTACGAGCAGTACTTC
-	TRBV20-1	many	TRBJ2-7	CSVGLPIRYEQYF	TGCAGTGTGGGGCTACCAATCCGCTACGAGCAGTACTTC
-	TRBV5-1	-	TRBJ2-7	CASSSRWGVEDEQYF	TGCGCCAGCAGCTCCCGGTGGGGGGTTGAGGACGAGCAGTACTTC
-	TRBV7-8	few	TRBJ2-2	CASSFDGGRGGELFF	TGTGCCAGCAGCTTCGACGGGGGGCGAGGCGGGGAGCTGTTTTTT
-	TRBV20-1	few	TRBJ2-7	CSARPSRGISYEQYF	TGCAGTGCTAGGCCTTCCAGGGGAATCTCCTACGAGCAGTACTTC
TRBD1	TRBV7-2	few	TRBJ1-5	CASGDGTGRTQPQHF	TGTGCCAGCGGCGATGGGACAGGGCGGACTCAGCCCCAGCATTTT
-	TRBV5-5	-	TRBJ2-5	CASSSLGKGETQYF	TGTGCCAGCAGCTCTTTAGGGAAGGGAGAGACCCAGTACTTC
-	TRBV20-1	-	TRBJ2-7	CSAPDSSYEQYF	TGCAGTGCTCCGGACAGCTCCTACGAGCAGTACTTC
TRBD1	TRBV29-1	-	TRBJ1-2	CSVGTGVPTNYGYTF	TGCAGCGTGGGGACAGGGGTTCCGACTAACTATGGCTACACCTTC
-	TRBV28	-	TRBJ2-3	CASSFEADTQYF	TGTGCCAGCAGTTTTGAGGCGGATACGCAGTATTTT
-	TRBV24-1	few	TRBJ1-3	CATSDLYRGAGNTIYF	TGTGCCACCAGTGATTTATATCGAGGGGCTGGAAACACCATATATTTT
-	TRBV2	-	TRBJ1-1	CASSPRHGSRGYTEAFF	TGTGCCAGCAGTCCCAGACACGGTTCTCGAGGGTACACTGAAGCTTTCTTT
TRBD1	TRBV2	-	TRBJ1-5	CASSEWDREDQPQHF	TGTGCCAGCAGTGAATGGGACAGGGAAGATCAGCCCCAGCATTTT
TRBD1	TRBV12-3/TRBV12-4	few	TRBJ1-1	CASGSGTANTEAFF	TGTGCCAGCGGGTCCGGGACAGCCAACACTGAAGCTTTCTTT
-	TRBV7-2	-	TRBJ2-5	CASSRHGDGIQETQYF	TGTGCCAGCAGCCGACATGGGGATGGGATCCAAGAGACCCAGTACTTC
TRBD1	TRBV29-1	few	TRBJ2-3	CSVERGPGTDTQYF	TGCAGCGTTGAAAGGGGGCCCGGCACAGATACGCAGTATTTT
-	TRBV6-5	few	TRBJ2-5	CASSYSAATEQETQYF	TGTGCCAGCAGTTACTCGGCTGCGACAGAGCAAGAGACCCAGTACTTC
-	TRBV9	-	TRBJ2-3	CASSHLLYISTDTQYF	TGTGCCAGCAGCCATCTCTTGTATATTAGCACAGATACGCAGTATTTT
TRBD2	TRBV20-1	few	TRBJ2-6	CSARDRGGSPTGANVLTF	TGCAGTGCTAGAGATCGGGGGGGCAGCCCAACCGGGGCCAACGTCCTGACTTTC
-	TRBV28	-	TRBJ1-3	CASSFATSSGNTIYF	TGTGCCAGCAGTTTCGCGACATCCTCTGGAAACACCATATATTTT
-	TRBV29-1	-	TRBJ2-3	CSVELGQGLLGTQYF	TGCAGCGTTGAATTAGGTCAGGGGCTGCTAGGTACGCAGTATTTT
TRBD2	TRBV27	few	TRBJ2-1	CASSTGTSGGASGWEQFF	TGTGCCAGCAGTACCGGGACTAGCGGGGGGGCCAGCGGTTGGGAGCAGTTCTTC
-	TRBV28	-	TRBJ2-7	CASSPPRWRGLDEQYF	TGTGCCAGCAGTCCCCCCCGGTGGAGGGGTTTGGACGAGCAGTACTTC
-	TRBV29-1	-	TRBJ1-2	CSAKYGRGNYGYTF	TGCAGCGCCAAGTACGGCAGGGGCAACTATGGCTACACCTTC
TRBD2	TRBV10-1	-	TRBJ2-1	CASSEERGGPRVNEQFF	TGCGCCAGCAGTGAAGAGCGGGGGGGCCCCCGGGTCAATGAGCAGTTCTTC
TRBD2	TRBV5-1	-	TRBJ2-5	CASSSAPSGGQETQYF	TGCGCCAGCAGCTCAGCCCCTAGCGGGGGACAAGAGACCCAGTACTTC
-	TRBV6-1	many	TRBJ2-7	CASSQGDNFFSYEQYF	TGTGCCAGCAGTCAAGGGGACAACTTTTTCTCCTACGAGCAGTACTTC
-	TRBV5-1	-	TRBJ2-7	CASSLDGDPYEQYF	TGCGCCAGCAGCTTGGACGGGGACCCCTACGAGCAGTACTTC
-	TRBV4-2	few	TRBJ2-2	CASSQITTGNTGELFF	TGTGCCAGCAGCCAAATTACGACAGGCAACACCGGGGAGCTGTTTTTT
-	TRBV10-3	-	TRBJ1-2	CAISAANSYTF	TGTGCCATCAGTGCGGCAAATAGCTACACCTTC
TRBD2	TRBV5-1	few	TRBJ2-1	CASSHGTRDANEQFF	TGCGCCAGCAGCCACGGGACTAGAGACGCCAATGAGCAGTTCTTC
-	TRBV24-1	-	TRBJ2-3	CATSESRDTQYF	TGTGCCACCAGTGAAAGCAGAGATACGCAGTATTTT
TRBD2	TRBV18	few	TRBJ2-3	CASSRKRGATDTQYF	TGTGCCAGCTCTCGCAAGCGGGGGGCCACAGATACGCAGTATTTT
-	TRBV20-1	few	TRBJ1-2	CSARVMYTNYGYTF	TGCAGTGCTAGAGTGATGTATACTAACTATGGCTACACCTTC
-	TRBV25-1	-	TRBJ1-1	CASSVSGDATEAFF	TGTGCCAGCAGTGTTTCGGGGGATGCCACTGAAGCTTTCTTT
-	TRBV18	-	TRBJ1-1	CASSPQWGRMNTEAFF	TGTGCCAGCTCACCACAATGGGGGCGAATGAACACTGAAGCTTTCTTT
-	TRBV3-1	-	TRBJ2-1	CASSQDRWQGGNEQFF	TGTGCCAGCAGCCAAGATAGGTGGCAGGGGGGCAATGAGCAGTTCTTC
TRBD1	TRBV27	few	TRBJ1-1	CASSPRQGAGLEAFF	TGTGCCAGCAGTCCCCGACAGGGGGCTGGATTGGAGGCTTTCTTT
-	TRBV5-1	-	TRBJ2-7	CASSSSPVSSYEQYF	TGCGCCAGCAGCAGCTCACCAGTAAGCTCCTACGAGCAGTACTTC
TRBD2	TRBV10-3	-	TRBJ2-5	CAISETSGVETQYF	TGTGCCATCAGTGAGACTAGCGGGGTAGAGACCCAGTACTTC
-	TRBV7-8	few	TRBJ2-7	CASSYGVVASDEQYF	TGTGCCAGCAGCTACGGGGTGGTAGCTTCCGACGAGCAGTACTTC
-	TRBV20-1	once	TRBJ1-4	CSARRGDRRPNEKLFF	TGCAGTGCTAGAAGGGGAGACAGGAGGCCTAATGAAAAACTGTTTTTT